This entry lists 26 T cell receptor beta chains sequenced from one sample in a study of shared clonotypes between healthy human individuals. Naive CD8 cells comprised CD45RO-negative, CCR7-positively selected cells, excluding terminally differentiated effector memory CD45RA+ cells. Profiling relied on immunoSEQ multiplex PCR, and the TCRdb table lists in-frame clones only, not all of them. Among 800,000 to 950,000 clones, 90% to 97% were seen once, and the ten largest hold around 0.25%. Input material: naive CD8+ T cells sorted from blood. All receptors come from a man aged 30 to 39 in good health.

This rearrangement joins TRBV30 to TRBJ2-3, with TRBD2 identical over 9 bases. The CDR3 spans 15 residues. Germline V lookup: CDR1 GTSNPN, CDR2 SVGIG (reference sequence). Trimming at V came to 7 bases and at J to 5 bases, leaving 13 bases not matched to a gene. CDR3 nucleotides: TGTGCCTTGTCTCCGGGACTAGCCCTAGAAGATACGCAGTATTTT. As protein: CALSPGLALEDTQYF.

The CDR3 loop reads CASSSPLAGDSTGELFF. The CDR3 DNA reads as TGTGCCAGCAGCTCACCACTAGCGGGAGACTCCACCGGGGAGCTGTTTTTT. The chain has TRBV7-8 and TRBJ2-2, with TRBD2 matching over 11 bases. This CDR3 has 17 residues. With V trimmed by 4 bases and J by 4 bases, 8 bases remained unmatched. The V gene's germline CDR1 is SGHVS and CDR2 FQNEAQ.

This chain links TRBV5-6 with TRBJ1-5; perhaps TRBD1 as D (6 bases). V lost 2 bases to trimming and J lost 7 bases, with 13 bases between them. This CDR3 has 14 amino acids. CDR1 SGHDT and CDR2 YYEEEE come from the germline V gene. CDR3 sequence reads: CASSFWGASQPQHF. CDR3 nucleotides: TGTGCCAGCAGCTTCTGGGGGGCTAGCCAGCCCCAGCATTTT.

This chain joins TRBV4-1 and TRBJ1-5; 8 bases map to TRBD1. Per the germline V gene, CDR1 is MGHRA and CDR2 is YSYEKL. The CDR3 spans 13 residues. The trim removed 5 bases at V and 6 bases at J, leaving 3 bases unmatched. CDR3 in amino acids: CASSTGGGQPQHF. CDR3 DNA sequence: TGCGCCAGCAGCACAGGGGGTGGTCAGCCCCAGCATTTT.

The V and J genes are TRBV27 and TRBJ2-7, with 7 bases fitting TRBD1. Germline-derived CDR1 and CDR2 are MNHEY and SMNVEV (reference sequence). The CDR3 runs to 14 residues. The V segment lost 4 bases and the J segment 1 base; nucleotides outside the gene matches: 4. The CDR3 region is CASSSWDRSYEQYF. CDR3 DNA: TGTGCCAGCAGTTCCTGGGACAGATCCTACGAGCAGTACTTC.

About this clone itself: Within the sample, other DNA sequences also encode this same CDR3. This chain joins TRBV28 and TRBJ2-7; no firm D call. V shed 3 bases and J shed 2 bases, with 5 bases lying between them. The CDR3 consists of 12 residues. CDR1 is MDHEN and CDR2 is SYDVKM in the germline V gene. The CDR3 nucleotides read TGTGCCAGCAGTTTGCAGACCTACGAGCAGTACTTC. Translating it yields CASSLQTYEQYF.

The chain couples TRBV7-3 to TRBJ1-6; D ambiguous. The V and J ends lost 3 bases and 9 bases respectively, with 12 bases between them. Germline V gene lookup returns CDR1 SGHTA and CDR2 FQGTGA. The CDR3 loop spans 14 amino acids. The CDR3 reads CASSFSEPPSPLHF. The CDR3 region has the DNA TGTGCCAGCAGCTTTTCTGAGCCCCCTTCACCCCTCCACTTT.

The rearrangement joins TRBV6-6 to TRBJ2-3; no definite D call. V lost 7 bases and J lost 2, with 13 bases in between. CDR1 is MNHNY and CDR2 is SVGAGI in the germline V gene (reference sequence). CDR3 size: 14 residues. The CDR3 DNA follows: TGTGCCAGCACCAAAGATGAGGTCACAGATACGCAGTATTTT. Its protein product is CASTKDEVTDTQYF.

V and J are TRBV28 and TRBJ2-3; D not resolved. V was shortened by 3 bases and J by 2 bases, with 6 bases between the two germline ends. The CDR3 has 13 amino acids. Germline CDR1 reads MDHEN; CDR2 reads SYDVKM. The CDR3 DNA follows: TGTGCCAGCAGTTTTGGTTTCACAGATACGCAGTATTTT. Protein product: CASSFGFTDTQYF.

CDR3 sequence (DNA): TGTGCCAGCTCACCGCGCGGACAAAACACTGAAGCTTTCTTT. Translating gives CASSPRGQNTEAFF. The chain uses TRBV18 and TRBJ1-1, with D maybe TRBD1 (5 bases). The V end lost 3 bases, the J end lost 2 bases, and 10 bases lay between the germline ends. Germline CDR1 KGHSH, CDR2 LQKENI. The CDR3 contains 14 residues.

This chain uses TRBV4-1 with TRBJ2-7; 13 bases agree with TRBD2. The germline CDR1 and CDR2 sequences are MGHRA and YSYEKL. The CDR3 has 18 residues. Trimming at V came to 3 bases and at J to 2 bases, leaving 10 bases not matched to a gene. The CDR3 loop is CASSHLLAGGPDAYEQYF. The CDR3 region has the DNA TGCGCCAGCAGCCACTTACTAGCGGGAGGGCCTGATGCCTACGAGCAGTACTTC.

This clone was observed a single time. The chain combines TRBV18 with TRBJ2-7; D is unresolved. Germline loops: CDR1 KGHSH, CDR2 LQKENI. CDR3 length: 14 amino acids. Trimming took 4 bases from V and 0 from J, leaving 10 bases between them. CDR3 residues: CASSLAGLSYEQYF. The CDR3 DNA reads as TGTGCCAGCTCACTCGCAGGCCTCTCCTACGAGCAGTACTTC.

V usage is TRBV27 and J usage is TRBJ1-5; D possibly corresponds to TRBD1 (6 bases). This CDR3 has 14 amino acids. The germline V gene has CDR1 MNHEY and CDR2 SMNVEV (reference sequence). V was trimmed by 4 bases and J by 5 bases, leaving 12 bases between them. The CDR3 coding sequence is TGTGCCAGCAGTTGGAACAGGGTGGATCAGCCCCAGCATTTT. This translates into CASSWNRVDQPQHF.

CDR3 region: CATPKRLKGALLEQYF. The CDR3, as DNA: TGTGCCACCCCAAAGAGATTGAAAGGGGCCCTTTTAGAGCAGTACTTC. V usage is TRBV21-1 and J usage is TRBJ2-7; the table's D gene call, TRBD1, was not cross checked with the DNA. TRBV21-1 is labeled a pseudogene. The CDR3 has 16 amino acids.

The rearrangement joins TRBV28 to TRBJ1-4, with D possibly being TRBD1 (6 bases). The CDR3 spans 13 residues. Germline V gene data show CDR1 as MDHEN and CDR2 as SYDVKM. Trimming stripped 6 bases from V and 8 bases from J, with 13 bases between. CDR3 nucleotide sequence: TGTGCCAGCAGCCCCGTAGGGGGGGAAAAACTGTTTTTT. Translating it yields CASSPVGGEKLFF. Full variable domain (missing parts from reference TRBV28 and TRBJ1-4): DVKVTQSSRYLVKRTGEKVFLECVQDMDHENMFWYRQDPGLGLRLIYFSYDVKMKEKGDIPEGYSVSREKKERFSLILESASTNQTSMYLCASSPVGGEKLFFGSGTQLSVL.

The chain recombines TRBV19 with TRBJ1-4, with 9 bases aligning to TRBD1. The trim removed 3 bases at V and 1 base at J, leaving 6 bases unmatched. From germline, CDR1 is LNHDA and CDR2 SQIVND (reference sequence). This CDR3 is 17 amino acids long. Here the CDR3 DNA reads TGTGCCAGTAGTATCCTCGACAGGGGGGAAACTAATGAAAAACTGTTTTTT. It encodes CASSILDRGETNEKLFF.

The J gene is TRBJ1-1, the V gene TRBV4-3; no reliable D call. This CDR3 has 18 amino acids. CDR1 and CDR2 (germline): LGHNA, YSLEER. V was trimmed by 1 base and J by 3 bases, leaving 21 bases between them. The CDR3 DNA sequence: TGCGCCAGCAGCCAAGGAATGTTTGTGCAGGCGGACGACACTGAAGCTTTCTTT. Translating it yields CASSQGMFVQADDTEAFF.

V is TRBV14 and J is TRBJ2-3; 8 bases are shared with TRBD2. J gave up 0 bases and V 4 bases, and 12 bases lay outside the gene matches. From germline, CDR1 is SGHDN and CDR2 FVKESK. The CDR3 consists of 18 residues. CDR3 coding DNA: TGTGCCAGCAGCCCGCTCACGGGAGGGCCAACGAGCACAGATACGCAGTATTTT. This sequence encodes CASSPLTGGPTSTDTQYF.

The chain has TRBV4-1 and TRBJ2-2; tentative D call: TRBD1 (5 bases). This CDR3 is built from 15 residues. The V end lost 5 bases, the J end lost 4 bases, and 14 bases lay between the germline ends. Germline V lookup: CDR1 MGHRA, CDR2 YSYEKL. CDR3 residues: CASSIRQGSTGELFF. As DNA, the CDR3 is TGCGCCAGCAGCATTAGGCAGGGTAGCACCGGGGAGCTGTTTTTT.

The chain couples TRBV30 to TRBJ2-7; 9 nucleotides match TRBD2. Germline values: CDR1 GTSNPN, CDR2 SVGIG (reference sequence). This CDR3 comprises 13 residues. Trimming cost V 8 bases and J 0 bases; bases outside gene matches: 5. The CDR3 spells CAGSGRHSYEQYF. The CDR3 DNA follows: TGTGCCGGTAGCGGGAGACACTCCTACGAGCAGTACTTC.

The chain recombines TRBV19 with TRBJ2-2; the D is unclear. V lost 10 bases and J lost 6, with 12 bases in between. Germline assignment: CDR1 LNHDA and CDR2 SQIVND (reference sequence). CDR3 length: 12 residues. CDR3: CATPNGAGELFF. The CDR3 DNA sequence: TGTGCCACGCCTAACGGCGCCGGGGAGCTGTTTTTT.

In regard to this clone: This sample includes further DNA sequences coding for the same CDR3. The J gene is TRBJ2-7, the V gene TRBV20-1, with D hard to call. The CDR3 has 11 residues. Germline assignment: CDR1 DFQATT and CDR2 SNEGSKA (reference sequence). With 6 bases removed from V and 4 bases from J, the gap between germline ends came to 10 bases. Written as DNA, the CDR3 is TGCAGTGCCCCCCGGGTTTACGAGCAGTACTTC. Amino acid sequence: CSAPRVYEQYF.

The rearrangement links TRBV5-8 to TRBJ2-7; D could derive from TRBD1 or TRBD2 (5 bases each). The CDR3 contains 14 residues. Trimming left V 0 bases short and J 4 bases short, with 11 bases between. CDR1 is SGHTS, CDR2 YDEGEE, per germline. The CDR3 DNA sequence: TGTGCCAGCAGCTTGGTCCTGGGGGTTTACGAGCAGTACTTC. This gives the protein CASSLVLGVYEQYF.

For this clone: The same CDR3 also results from other DNA sequences found in this sample. The V gene is TRBV27, the J gene TRBJ2-5, with 11 bases lining up with TRBD1. CDR1 and CDR2 from the germline V gene are MNHEY and SMNVEV (reference sequence). With V trimmed by 6 bases and J by 2 bases, 5 bases remained unmatched. This CDR3 comprises 15 residues. The CDR3 here is CASSLGTGGQETQYF. CDR3 DNA: TGTGCCAGCAGCTTGGGGACAGGGGGACAAGAGACCCAGTACTTC.

This rearrangement joins TRBV27 to TRBJ2-7; no clear D gene. Looked up from germline, CDR1 is MNHEY and CDR2 is SMNVEV (reference sequence). V lost 1 base to trimming and J lost 0 bases, with 4 bases between them. The CDR3 has 13 residues. CDR3 sequence (DNA): TGTGCCAGCAGTTTATTGACCTCCTACGAGCAGTACTTC. Amino acids: CASSLLTSYEQYF.

The chain couples TRBV4-1 to TRBJ1-2; the match to TRBD1 covers 7 bases. CDR1 and CDR2 (germline): MGHRA, YSYEKL. This CDR3 comprises 18 residues. The J segment lost 4 bases and the V segment lost 3 bases, leaving 17 bases of the junction unmatched. The CDR3 nucleotides are TGCGCCAGCAGCCAGGGACAGCCACACCGCGAGCTTTTCTATGGCTACACCTTC. Encoded protein: CASSQGQPHRELFYGYTF.